This T cell receptor beta chain was identified in a study of molecular identifiers for immune sequencing clone quantification. As concerns this clonotype: Its target is unknown. A much larger clone sits a single nucleotide away, making a read error possible.

TCRdb passed the PCR reads through MiXCR, listing each CDR3 protein once. The profile shows 550,000 to 750,000 distinct CDR3 sequences, just under 20% of them singletons. Germline lookup yields CDR1 SGDLS and CDR2 YYNGEE. This CDR3 has 14 amino acids. Overall study findings and caveats: Clones carrying above 20 RNA copies accounted for over 97% of effector molecules, under 1% in naive cells.

This receptor was obtained from a human donor in good health. Some libraries in this study had Jurkat cell RNA spiked in. Sequencing was carried out using naive CD8+ T cells from blood, with Jurkat cell RNA spiked in. Sample subset: FACS-sorted CD8+CD4-CCR7+CD45RA+ naive T cells. This chain links TRBV9 with TRBJ1-5; D perhaps matches TRBD1 (6 bases). In nucleotides, the CDR3 is TGTGCCGGCAGCCGAGGGGGAGGAACTCAGCCCCAGCATTTT. It yields the protein CAGSRGGGTQPQHF.